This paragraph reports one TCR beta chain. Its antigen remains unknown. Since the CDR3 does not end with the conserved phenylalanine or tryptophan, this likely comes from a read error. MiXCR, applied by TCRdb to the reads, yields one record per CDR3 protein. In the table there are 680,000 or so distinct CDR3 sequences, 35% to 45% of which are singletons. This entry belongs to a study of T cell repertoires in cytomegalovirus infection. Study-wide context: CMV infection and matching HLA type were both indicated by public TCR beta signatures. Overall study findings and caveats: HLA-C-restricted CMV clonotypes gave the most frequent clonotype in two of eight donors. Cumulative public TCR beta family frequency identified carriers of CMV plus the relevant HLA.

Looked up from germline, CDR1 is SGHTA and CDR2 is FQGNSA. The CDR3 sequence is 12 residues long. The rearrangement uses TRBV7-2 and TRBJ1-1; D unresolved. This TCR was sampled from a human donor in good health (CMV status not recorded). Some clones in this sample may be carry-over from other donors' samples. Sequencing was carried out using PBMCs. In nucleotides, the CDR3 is TGTGCAAGCAGCCTAGAGGTCACTGAAGCTTTCTGT. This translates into CASSLEVTEAFC.